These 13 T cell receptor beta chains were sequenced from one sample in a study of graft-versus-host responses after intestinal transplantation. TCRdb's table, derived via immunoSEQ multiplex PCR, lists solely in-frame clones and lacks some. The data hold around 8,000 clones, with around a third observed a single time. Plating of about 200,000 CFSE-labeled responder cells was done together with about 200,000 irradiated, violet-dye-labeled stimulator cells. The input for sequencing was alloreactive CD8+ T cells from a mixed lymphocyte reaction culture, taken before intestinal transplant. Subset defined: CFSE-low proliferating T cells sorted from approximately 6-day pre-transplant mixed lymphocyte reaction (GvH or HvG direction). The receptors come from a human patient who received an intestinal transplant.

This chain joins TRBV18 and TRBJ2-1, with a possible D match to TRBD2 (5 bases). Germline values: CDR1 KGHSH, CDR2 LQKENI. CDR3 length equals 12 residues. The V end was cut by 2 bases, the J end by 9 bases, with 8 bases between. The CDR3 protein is CASSPLRVEQFF. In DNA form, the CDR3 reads TGTGCCAGCTCACCATTGCGGGTTGAGCAGTTCTTC.

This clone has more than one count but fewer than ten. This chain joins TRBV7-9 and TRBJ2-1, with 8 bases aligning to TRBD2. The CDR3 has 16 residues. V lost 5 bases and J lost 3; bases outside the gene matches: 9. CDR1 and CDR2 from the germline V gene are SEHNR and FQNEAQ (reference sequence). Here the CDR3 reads CASSLLYLAGYNEQFF. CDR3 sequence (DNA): TGTGCCAGCAGCCTCCTTTACCTAGCGGGCTACAATGAGCAGTTCTTC.

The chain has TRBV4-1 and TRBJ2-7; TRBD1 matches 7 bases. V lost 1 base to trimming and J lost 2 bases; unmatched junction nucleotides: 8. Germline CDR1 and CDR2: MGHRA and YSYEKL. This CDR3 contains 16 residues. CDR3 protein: CASSQAGTAIPYEQYF. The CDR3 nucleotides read TGCGCCAGCAGCCAAGCCGGGACAGCGATCCCCTACGAGCAGTACTTC.

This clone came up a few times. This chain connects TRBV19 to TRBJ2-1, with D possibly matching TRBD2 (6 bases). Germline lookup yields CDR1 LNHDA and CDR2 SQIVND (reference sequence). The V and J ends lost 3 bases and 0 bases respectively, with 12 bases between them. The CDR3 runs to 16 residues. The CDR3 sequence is CASSIRERSSYNEQFF. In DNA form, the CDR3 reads TGTGCCAGTAGTATTCGGGAGCGGAGCTCCTACAATGAGCAGTTCTTC. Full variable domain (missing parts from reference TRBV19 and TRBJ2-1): DGGITQSPKYLFRKEGQNVTLSCEQNLNHDAMYWYRQDPGQGLRLIYYSQIVNDFQKGDIAEGYSVSREKKESFPLTVTSAQKNPTAFYLCASSIRERSSYNEQFFGPGTRLTVL.

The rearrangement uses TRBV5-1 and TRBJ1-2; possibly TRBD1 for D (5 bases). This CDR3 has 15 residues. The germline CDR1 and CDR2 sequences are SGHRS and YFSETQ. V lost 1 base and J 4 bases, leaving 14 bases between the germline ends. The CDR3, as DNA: TGCGCCAGCAGCTTGTGGGGCAGGGCCAGCTATGGCTACACCTTC. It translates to CASSLWGRASYGYTF. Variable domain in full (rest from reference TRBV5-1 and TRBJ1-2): KAGVTQTPRYLIKTRGQQVTLSCSPISGHRSVSWYQQTPGQGLQFLFEYFSETQRNKGNFPGRFSGRQFSNSRSEMNVSTLELGDSALYLCASSLWGRASYGYTFGSGTRLTVV.

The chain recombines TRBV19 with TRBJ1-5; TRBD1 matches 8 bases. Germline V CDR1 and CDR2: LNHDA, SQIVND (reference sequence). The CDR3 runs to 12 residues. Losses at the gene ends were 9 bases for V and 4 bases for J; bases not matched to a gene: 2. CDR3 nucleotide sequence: TGTGCCAGCGGACAGGGTAATCAGCCCCAGCATTTT. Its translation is CASGQGNQPQHF. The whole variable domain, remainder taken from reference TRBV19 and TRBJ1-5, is DGGITQSPKYLFRKEGQNVTLSCEQNLNHDAMYWYRQDPGQGLRLIYYSQIVNDFQKGDIAEGYSVSREKKESFPLTVTSAQKNPTAFYLCASGQGNQPQHFGDGTRLSIL.

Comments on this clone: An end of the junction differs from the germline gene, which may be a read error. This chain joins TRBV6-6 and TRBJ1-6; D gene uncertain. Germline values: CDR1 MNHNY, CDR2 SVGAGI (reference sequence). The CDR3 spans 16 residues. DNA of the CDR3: TGTGCCGGCAGTGCATGGCGCGGAGGAACTAATTCACCCCTCCACTTT. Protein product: CAGSAWRGGTNSPLHF.

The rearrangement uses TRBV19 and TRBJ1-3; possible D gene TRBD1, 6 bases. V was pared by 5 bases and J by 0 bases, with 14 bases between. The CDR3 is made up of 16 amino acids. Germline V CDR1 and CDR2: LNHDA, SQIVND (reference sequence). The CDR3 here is CASSHGQPTSGNTIYF. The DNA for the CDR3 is TGTGCCAGTAGTCACGGACAGCCGACCTCTGGAAACACCATATATTTT. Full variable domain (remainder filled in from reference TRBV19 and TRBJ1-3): DGGITQSPKYLFRKEGQNVTLSCEQNLNHDAMYWYRQDPGQGLRLIYYSQIVNDFQKGDIAEGYSVSREKKESFPLTVTSAQKNPTAFYLCASSHGQPTSGNTIYFGEGSWLTVV.

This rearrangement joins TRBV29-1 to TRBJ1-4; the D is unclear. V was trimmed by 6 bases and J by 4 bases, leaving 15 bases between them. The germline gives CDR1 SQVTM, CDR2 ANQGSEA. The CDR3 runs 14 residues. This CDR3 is CSVVPVGDNEKLFF. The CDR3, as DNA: TGCAGCGTCGTACCAGTCGGGGATAATGAAAAACTGTTTTTT.

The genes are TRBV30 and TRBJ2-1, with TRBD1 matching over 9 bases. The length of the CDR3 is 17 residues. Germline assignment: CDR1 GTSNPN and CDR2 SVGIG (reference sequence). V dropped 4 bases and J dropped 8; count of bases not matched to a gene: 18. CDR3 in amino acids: CAWIPEFTGTGIYEQFF. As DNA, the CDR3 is TGTGCCTGGATTCCCGAATTCACCGGGACAGGGATCTATGAGCAGTTCTTC.

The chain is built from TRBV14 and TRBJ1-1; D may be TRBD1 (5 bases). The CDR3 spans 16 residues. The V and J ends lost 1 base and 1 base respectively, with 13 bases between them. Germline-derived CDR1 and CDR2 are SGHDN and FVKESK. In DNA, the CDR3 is TGTGCCAGCAGCCAAGTTTCCGGGGGGTGGAACACTGAAGCTTTCTTT. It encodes CASSQVSGGWNTEAFF.

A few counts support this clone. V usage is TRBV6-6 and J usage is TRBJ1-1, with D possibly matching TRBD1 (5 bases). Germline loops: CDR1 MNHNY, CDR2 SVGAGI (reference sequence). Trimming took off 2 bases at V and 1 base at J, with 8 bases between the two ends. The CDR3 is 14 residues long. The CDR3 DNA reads TGTGCCAGCAGTTACCAGGGCCAGAACACTGAAGCTTTCTTT. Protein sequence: CASSYQGQNTEAFF.

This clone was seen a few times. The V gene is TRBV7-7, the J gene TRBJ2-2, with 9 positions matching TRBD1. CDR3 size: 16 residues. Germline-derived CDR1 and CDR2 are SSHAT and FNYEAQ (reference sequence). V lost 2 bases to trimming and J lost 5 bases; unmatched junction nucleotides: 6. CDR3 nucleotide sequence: TGTGCCAGCAGCTTACCGGACAGGGGAATAACCGGGGAGCTGTTTTTT. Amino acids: CASSLPDRGITGELFF. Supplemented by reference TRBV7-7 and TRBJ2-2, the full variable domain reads GAGVSQSPRYKVTKRGQDVTLRCDPISSHATLYWYQQALGQGPEFLTYFNYEAQPDKSGLPSDRFSAERPEGSISTLTIQRTEQRDSAMYRCASSLPDRGITGELFFGEGSRLTVL.